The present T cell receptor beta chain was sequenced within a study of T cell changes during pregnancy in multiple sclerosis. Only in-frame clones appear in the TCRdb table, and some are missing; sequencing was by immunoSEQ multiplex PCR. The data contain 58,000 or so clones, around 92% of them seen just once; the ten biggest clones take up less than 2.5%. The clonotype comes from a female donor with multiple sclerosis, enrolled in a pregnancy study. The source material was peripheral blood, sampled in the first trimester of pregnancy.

CDR3 loop: CASRAGGGENEQFF. The CDR3, as DNA: TGTGCCAGCAGAGCTGGGGGAGGGGAGAATGAGCAGTTCTTC. This chain links TRBV7-2 with TRBJ2-1, with 7 bases fitting TRBD2. Germline trimming cut 6 bases from V and 7 bases from J; bases unmatched to any gene: 9. Germline CDR1 is SGHTA and CDR2 is FQGNSA. The CDR3 is 14 residues long.